One and the same sample provided the 21 T cell receptor beta chains below, sequenced in a study of cytomegalovirus exposure and HLA in healthy donors. The method was immunoSEQ multiplex PCR; TCRdb's version includes in-frame clones alone and lacks a portion of them. Of some 170,000 clones detected, roughly 95% appear once; the ten largest clones hold 0.8% to 1%. Material: PBMCs. These receptors originate from a young woman in good health and CMV-seronegative.

The rearrangement uses TRBV14 and TRBJ2-4; TRBD1 agrees at 7 bases. The CDR3 has 15 residues. Per the germline V gene, CDR1 is SGHDN and CDR2 is FVKESK. V shed 2 bases and J 7 bases; nucleotides not matched to a gene: 8. CDR3 nucleotides: TGTGCCAGCAGCCAATCACAGGGGTTTGGGAACATTCAGTACTTC. Protein sequence: CASSQSQGFGNIQYF.

Remarks on this clone: The same CDR3 is also encoded by other DNA sequences in this sample. V gene TRBV7-2 combines with J gene TRBJ2-7; TRBD1 matches at 10 bases. Germline CDR1 SGHTA, CDR2 FQGNSA. The CDR3 covers 15 residues. With 1 base clipped from V and 2 bases from J, the junction kept 2 bases outside the gene matches. The CDR3 DNA follows: TGTGCCAGCAGCTTAGGGGGGACAGGGGCCTACGAGCAGTACTTC. As protein: CASSLGGTGAYEQYF. Supplemented by reference TRBV7-2 and TRBJ2-7, the full variable domain reads GAGVSQSPSNKVTEKGKDVELRCDPISGHTALYWYRQSLGQGLEFLIYFQGNSAPDKSGLPSDRFSAERTGGSVSTLTIQRTQQEDSAVYLCASSLGGTGAYEQYFGPGTRLTVT.

CDR3 DNA: TGTGCCAGCTCACCATACCCAGACACCGGGGAGCTGTTTTTT. Protein: CASSPYPDTGELFF. The rearrangement uses TRBV18 and TRBJ2-2; D not resolved. Germline V gene data show CDR1 as KGHSH and CDR2 as LQKENI. V lost 2 bases and J lost 3, with 7 bases in between. The CDR3 sequence is 14 residues long.

V usage is TRBV10-3 and J usage is TRBJ2-3, with 12 positions matching TRBD2. Germline V CDR1 and CDR2: ENHRY, SYGVKD. The CDR3 contains 13 residues. J gave up 3 bases and V 11 bases, and 3 bases lay outside the gene matches. CDR3 residues: CASSGGATDTQYF. DNA for the CDR3: TGTGCCTCTAGCGGGGGGGCGACAGATACGCAGTATTTT.

This chain links TRBV7-9 with TRBJ1-2; D perhaps matches TRBD1 (6 bases). Germline V CDR1 and CDR2: SEHNR, FQNEAQ (reference sequence). This CDR3 spans 15 amino acids. V lost 1 base to trimming and J lost 5 bases, with 14 bases between them. This CDR3 is CASSLDDRTEYGYTF. The CDR3 DNA reads as TGTGCCAGCAGCTTAGATGATCGGACAGAATATGGCTACACCTTC. Based on the CDR3 plus reference TRBV7-9 and TRBJ1-2, the full variable domain is DTGVSQNPRHKITKRGQNVTFRCDPISEHNRLYWYRQTLGQGPEFLTYFQNEAQLEKSRLLSDRFSAERPKGSFSTLEIQRTEQGDSAMYLCASSLDDRTEYGYTFGSGTRLTVV.

The chain couples TRBV5-6 to TRBJ1-6; D not resolved. The length of the CDR3 is 18 residues. V lost 0 bases to trimming and J lost 7 bases, with 20 bases between them. Germline CDR1 is SGHDT and CDR2 is YYEEEE. Here the CDR3 reads CASSLAQRTASRNSPLHF. CDR3 coding DNA: TGTGCCAGCAGCTTGGCTCAGCGAACCGCCTCGCGGAATTCACCCCTCCACTTT.

The chain couples TRBV7-9 to TRBJ2-7, with D possibly matching TRBD1 (6 bases). Germline V gene sequence: CDR1 SEHNR, CDR2 FQNEAQ (reference sequence). This CDR3 comprises 14 residues. Trimming removed 2 bases at V and 2 bases at J, with 10 bases between. This CDR3 reads CASSLQQGAYEQYF. The DNA for the CDR3 is TGTGCCAGCAGCTTACAACAGGGAGCCTACGAGCAGTACTTC.

The chain is built from TRBV7-8 and TRBJ2-2, with TRBD1 matching 7 bases. This CDR3 is built from 15 residues. Trimming at V came to 6 bases and at J to 0 bases, leaving 4 bases not matched to a gene. From germline, CDR1 is SGHVS and CDR2 FQNEAQ. The CDR3 here is CASRGQATNTGELFF. The CDR3 DNA follows: TGTGCCAGCAGAGGACAGGCGACGAACACCGGGGAGCTGTTTTTT.

The chain links TRBV19 to TRBJ2-1; 8 nucleotides match TRBD1. The germline gives CDR1 LNHDA, CDR2 SQIVND (reference sequence). The CDR3 is made up of 15 amino acids. J gave up 0 bases and V 4 bases, and 2 bases lay outside the gene matches. In nucleotides, the CDR3 is TGTGCCAGTAGTAGGGACAGGAGCTCCTACAATGAGCAGTTCTTC. Encoded protein: CASSRDRSSYNEQFF.

The chain employs TRBV4-1 and TRBJ2-1, with 12 bases fitting TRBD2. Germline V gene sequence: CDR1 MGHRA, CDR2 YSYEKL. CDR3 length equals 16 residues. V gave up 4 bases and J gave up 8 bases; unmatched junction bases: 9. The CDR3 coding sequence is TGCGCCAGCAGCCCACCTCCGGGACTAGCGGGCTATGAGCAGTTCTTC. Its protein is CASSPPPGLAGYEQFF.

This clone occurred a few times. V gene TRBV2 combines with J gene TRBJ2-4, with a weak D call TRBD2 (6 bases). Germline V gene lookup returns CDR1 SNHLY and CDR2 FYNNEI. The V and J ends lost 7 bases and 9 bases respectively, with 10 bases between them. This CDR3 comprises 11 residues. The CDR3 DNA sequence: TGTGCCAGCACTCAGGAGGGCATTCAGTACTTC. It translates to CASTQEGIQYF.

The rearrangement links TRBV6-7 to TRBJ1-4; 12 nucleotides match TRBD1. TRBV6-7 is annotated as an ORF whose role is uncertain. The ends lost 2 bases at V and 6 bases at J; junction bases unmatched: 7. This CDR3 spans 17 amino acids. The CDR3 is CASSYGTGGCLDEKLFF. The CDR3 nucleotides read TGTGCCAGCAGTTACGGGACAGGGGGCTGCTTGGATGAAAAACTGTTTTTT.

The chain joins TRBV29-1 to TRBJ1-2, with 9 bases matching TRBD1. The CDR3 extends over 14 amino acids. CDR1 and CDR2 (germline): SQVTM, ANQGSEA. Germline trimming cut 6 bases from V and 6 bases from J; bases unmatched to any gene: 11. CDR3 loop: CSVLNRGLVDGYTF. The CDR3 coding sequence is TGCAGCGTACTAAACAGGGGGCTAGTGGATGGCTACACCTTC. The variable domain in full, completed from reference TRBV29-1 and TRBJ1-2, reads SAVISQKPSRDICQRGTSLTIQCQVDSQVTMMFWYRQQPGQSLTLIATANQGSEATYESGFVIDKFPISRPNLTFSTLTVSNMSPEDSSIYLCSVLNRGLVDGYTFGSGTRLTVV.

The V and J genes are TRBV5-1 and TRBJ2-2; tentatively, D is TRBD1 (6 bases). This CDR3 comprises 14 residues. Germline-derived CDR1 and CDR2 are SGHRS and YFSETQ. Trimming left V 5 bases short and J 6 bases short, with 14 bases between. The CDR3 protein is CASRDRFNAGELFF. The CDR3 coding sequence is TGCGCCAGCAGAGACAGGTTTAACGCCGGGGAGCTGTTTTTT.

The CDR3 sequence: CASSVSEGYGYTF. The CDR3 DNA sequence: TGTGCCAGCAGCGTAAGTGAGGGCTATGGCTACACCTTC. V usage is TRBV9 and J usage is TRBJ1-2, with D hard to call. V lost 1 base and J lost 4, with 8 bases in between. Germline V gives CDR1 SGDLS, CDR2 YYNGEE. CDR3 size: 13 residues. Variable domain in full (rest from reference TRBV9 and TRBJ1-2): DSGVTQTPKHLITATGQRVTLRCSPRSGDLSVYWYQQSLDQGLQFLIQYYNGEERAKGNILERFSAQQFPDLHSELNLSSLELGDSALYFCASSVSEGYGYTFGSGTRLTVV.

This rearrangement joins TRBV27 to TRBJ1-2; D perhaps matches TRBD1 (6 bases). Germline V CDR1 and CDR2: MNHEY, SMNVEV (reference sequence). The CDR3 runs to 13 residues. V was cut by 8 bases and J by 4 bases, with 14 bases left in between. This CDR3 is CASSRGGGYGYTF. The CDR3 DNA sequence: TGTGCCAGCTCGAGGGGAGGGGGCTATGGCTACACCTTC.

This clone was detected a few times. This chain joins TRBV18 and TRBJ2-5; D is unclear. CDR3 length: 13 amino acids. CDR1 and CDR2 from the germline V gene are KGHSH and LQKENI. Between the trimmed V and J ends, which lost 1 base and 4 bases, there was a span of 7 bases. CDR3: CASSPRQAETQYF. In DNA, the CDR3 is TGTGCCAGCTCACCACGGCAGGCAGAGACCCAGTACTTC. Full variable domain (missing parts from reference TRBV18 and TRBJ2-5): NAGVMQNPRHLVRRRGQEARLRCSPMKGHSHVYWYRQLPEEGLKFMVYLQKENIIDESGMPKERFSAEFPKEGPSILRIQQVVRGDSAAYFCASSPRQAETQYFGPGTRLLVL.

This clone was detected once. V and J are TRBV11-2 and TRBJ2-5, with 10 nucleotides matching TRBD2. Germline V gene lookup returns CDR1 SGHAT and CDR2 FQNNGV. The CDR3 covers 15 residues. Trimming removed 1 base from V and 4 bases from J; junction bases left unmatched: 3. In DNA form, the CDR3 reads TGTGCCAGCAGCTTAGGTCCTAGCGGGGGAGAGACCCAGTACTTC. Translating gives CASSLGPSGGETQYF.

The rearrangement uses TRBV5-4 and TRBJ2-2; D is possibly TRBD1 (6 bases). Germline lookup yields CDR1 SGHNT and CDR2 YYREEE (reference sequence). V gave up 4 bases and J gave up 0 bases, with 16 bases separating them. The CDR3 runs to 17 residues. CDR3 coding DNA: TGTGCCAGCAGCGCCAAACGGGACAACGCGAACACCGGGGAGCTGTTTTTT. Encoded protein: CASSAKRDNANTGELFF.

This clone showed up just once. The rearrangement links TRBV6-5 to TRBJ2-7; 10 bases match TRBD1. In germline, CDR1 is MNHEY, CDR2 SVGAGI. The CDR3 consists of 15 residues. V gave up 2 bases and J gave up 1 base; unmatched junction bases: 2. Here the CDR3 DNA reads TGTGCCAGCAGTTACGGGACAGGGGCTTCCTACGAGCAGTACTTC. Translation: CASSYGTGASYEQYF.

This chain connects TRBV14 to TRBJ2-1, with D possibly being TRBD1 (5 bases). This CDR3 has 14 residues. V was trimmed by 1 base and J by 4 bases, leaving 8 bases between them. Germline values: CDR1 SGHDN, CDR2 FVKESK. CDR3: CASSQGQGYNEQFF. The CDR3 DNA sequence: TGTGCCAGCAGCCAAGGGCAGGGATACAATGAGCAGTTCTTC.